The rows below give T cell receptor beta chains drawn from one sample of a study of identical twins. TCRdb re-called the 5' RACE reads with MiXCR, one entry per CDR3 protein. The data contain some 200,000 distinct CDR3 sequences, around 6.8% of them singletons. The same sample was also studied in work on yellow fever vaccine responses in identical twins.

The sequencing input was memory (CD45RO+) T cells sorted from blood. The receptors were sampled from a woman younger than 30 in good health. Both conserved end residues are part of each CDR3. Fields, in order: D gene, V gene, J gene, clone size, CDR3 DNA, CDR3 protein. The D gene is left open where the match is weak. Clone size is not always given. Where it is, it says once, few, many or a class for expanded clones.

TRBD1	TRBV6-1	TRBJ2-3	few	TGTGCCAGCAGCCCGCGGCGGGACAGGGGCACAGATACGCAGTATTTT	CASSPRRDRGTDTQYF
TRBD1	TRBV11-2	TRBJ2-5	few	TGTGCCAGCAGCTTATACACGGGACAGGGGGCGCGTCGAGAGACCCAGTACTTC	CASSLYTGQGARRETQYF
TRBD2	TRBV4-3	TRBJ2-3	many	TGCGCCAGCAGCCCATCGCCCGGGGGGTACACAGATACGCAGTATTTT	CASSPSPGGYTDTQYF
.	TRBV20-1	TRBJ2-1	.	TGCAGTACGAACGCCAAACTAACAGGTTACAATGAGCAGTTCTTC	CSTNAKLTGYNEQFF
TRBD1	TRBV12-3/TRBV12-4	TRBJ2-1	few	TGTGCCAGCGGGCCGGGGGACAGGTCCTCGAGTGGGCAGTTCTTC	CASGPGDRSSSGQFF
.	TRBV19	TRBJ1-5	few	TGTGCCAGTAGTTCCGACGACTGGACCAATCAGCCCCAGCATTTT	CASSSDDWTNQPQHF
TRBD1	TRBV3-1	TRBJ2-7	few	TGTGCCAGCAGCTCTGGACAGGGCCCCCACGAGCAGTACTTC	CASSSGQGPHEQYF
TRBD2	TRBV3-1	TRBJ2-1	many	TGTGCCAGCAGCCCCAGACTAGCAAATGAGCAGTTCTTC	CASSPRLANEQFF
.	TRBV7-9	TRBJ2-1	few	TGTGCCAGCAGCTACCCAGAGGCCGAAACCTACAATGAGCAGTTCTTC	CASSYPEAETYNEQFF
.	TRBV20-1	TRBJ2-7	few	TGCAGTGCCGCGATCGGGCTTAACTACGAGCAGTACTTC	CSAAIGLNYEQYF
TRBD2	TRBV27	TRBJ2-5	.	TGTGCCAGCACCTTTAGCGGGAGGCCTCAAGAGACCCAGTACTTC	CASTFSGRPQETQYF
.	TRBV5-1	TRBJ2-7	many	TGCGCCAGCAGCCTCCCGCGCGACGACTTCTTCTACGAGCAGTACTTC	CASSLPRDDFFYEQYF
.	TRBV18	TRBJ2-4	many	TGTGCCAGCTCACCCGCAAACGGAAAGGGCAAAAACATTCAGTACTTC	CASSPANGKGKNIQYF
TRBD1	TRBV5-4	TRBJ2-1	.	TGTGCCAGCAGTCGTCGACAGGGGGCTGATGAGCAGTTCTTC	CASSRRQGADEQFF
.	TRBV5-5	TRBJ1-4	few	TGTGCCAGCAGCTTGGTTTCCTGGAATGAAAAACTGTTTTTT	CASSLVSWNEKLFF
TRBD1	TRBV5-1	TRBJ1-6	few	TGCGCCAGCAGCTTGCCGATGGGACAGGGGAGCTCCTATAATTCACCCCTCCACTTT	CASSLPMGQGSSYNSPLHF
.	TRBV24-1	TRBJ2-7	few	TGTGCCACCAGTGAAACTGGCTACGAGCAGTACTTC	CATSETGYEQYF
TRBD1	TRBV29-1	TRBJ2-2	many	TGCAGCGTAGGGGACAGGAACACCGGGGAGCTGTTTTTT	CSVGDRNTGELFF
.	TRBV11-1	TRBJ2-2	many	TGTGCCAGCAGCCACTGGGGCCGGACATCCACGAACACCGGGGAGCTGTTTTTT	CASSHWGRTSTNTGELFF
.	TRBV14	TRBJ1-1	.	TGTGCCAGCAGCCAACCTGAGTACACTGAAGCTTTCTTT	CASSQPEYTEAFF
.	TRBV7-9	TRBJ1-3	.	TGTGCCAGCAGCCCGAGGCTGGTCGCTGGAAACACCATATATTTT	CASSPRLVAGNTIYF
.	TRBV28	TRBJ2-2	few	TGTGCCAGCAGTTCCCGGCGAGGGATAAACGGGGAGCTGTTTTTT	CASSSRRGINGELFF
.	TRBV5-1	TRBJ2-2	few	TGCGCCAGCAGCTCCGGCCGGGGAACGAACACCGGGGAGCTGTTTTTT	CASSSGRGTNTGELFF
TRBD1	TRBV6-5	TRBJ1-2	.	TGTGCCAGCAGTTACCGACAGGGTAGCTATGGCTACACCTTC	CASSYRQGSYGYTF
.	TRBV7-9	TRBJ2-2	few	TGTGCCAGCAGCCCGGGATTCGCCGGGGAGCTGTTTTTT	CASSPGFAGELFF
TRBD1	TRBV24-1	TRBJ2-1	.	TGTGCCACCAGTGACCCGACAGGGAGCTCCTACAATGAGCAGTTCTTC	CATSDPTGSSYNEQFF
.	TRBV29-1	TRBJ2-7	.	TGCAGCGTTGCTGATACAGTCTACGAGCAGTACTTC	CSVADTVYEQYF
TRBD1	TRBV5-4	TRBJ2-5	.	TGTGCCAGCAGCTCCGGACAGGGGCGGCCAGAGACCCAGTACTTC	CASSSGQGRPETQYF
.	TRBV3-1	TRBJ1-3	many	TGTGCCAGCAGCCAACAGGGAGGGACCTCTGGAAACACCATATATTTT	CASSQQGGTSGNTIYF
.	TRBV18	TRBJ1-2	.	TGTGCCAGCTCCACGGGCCAGGGGAACTATGGCTACACCTTC	CASSTGQGNYGYTF
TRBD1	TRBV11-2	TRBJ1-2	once	TGTGCCAGCAGCTTCCTATCCGGGACAGGGCATGGCTACACCTTC	CASSFLSGTGHGYTF
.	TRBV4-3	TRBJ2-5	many	TGCGCCAGCAGCCAAGAAGTCAGGGAGACCCAGTACTTC	CASSQEVRETQYF
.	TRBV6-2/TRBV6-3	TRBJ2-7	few	TGTGCCAGCACTACCCGGGGATTCTACGAGCAGTACTTC	CASTTRGFYEQYF
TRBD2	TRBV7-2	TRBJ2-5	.	TGTGCCAGCAGCTCGAGATCCCCTAGCGGGAGCGGTGAGACCCAGTACTTC	CASSSRSPSGSGETQYF
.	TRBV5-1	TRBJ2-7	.	TGCGCCAGCAGCTTGGCCAGGGGAGCTGGGGGCGATTCCTCTAGGGAGCAGTACTTC	CASSLARGAGGDSSREQYF
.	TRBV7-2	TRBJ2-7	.	TGTGCCAGCAGCAGATCCGGGGGAGGCTCCCCCTACGAGCAGTACTTC	CASSRSGGGSPYEQYF
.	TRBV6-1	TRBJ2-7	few	TGTGCCAGCAGTGAAAGTGGGGTTTCCTCCTACGAGCAGTACTTC	CASSESGVSSYEQYF
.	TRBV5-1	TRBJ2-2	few	TGCGCCAGCAAGTACAGGAACACCGGGGAGCTGTTTTTT	CASKYRNTGELFF
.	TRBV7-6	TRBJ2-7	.	TGTGCCAGCAGCCTGTCTCGGGGGCCTGGTTACGAGCAGTACTTC	CASSLSRGPGYEQYF
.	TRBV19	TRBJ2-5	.	TGTGCCAGTAGCATTTTCCTAGCGGGACAGGGCGCCGAGACCCAGTACTTC	CASSIFLAGQGAETQYF
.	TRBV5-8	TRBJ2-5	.	TGTGCCAGCAGCCCCGGTCGGGGGGCGCGGGAGACCCAGTACTTC	CASSPGRGARETQYF
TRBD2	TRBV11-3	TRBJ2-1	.	TGTGCCAGCAGCGCCCGGGGGGGTTGGGACGATGAGCAGTTCTTC	CASSARGGWDDEQFF